Shown below are 29 T cell receptor beta chains from a single sample sequenced in a study of vaccination and CD4 T cells after COVID-19. Cultured CD4+ T-cell DNA underwent Oncomine TCR Beta short-read sequencing. A single record per CDR3 protein comes from TCRdb applying MiXCR to the PCR reads. The sample holds 15,000 to 20,000 distinct CDR3 sequences; 30% to 35% are singletons and the top ten take about 14%. These TCRs are of unknown antigen specificity. Treatment indicated: roughly 11-day PBMC culture with coronavirus spike peptide pools or control peptides (ViraFEST assay). The sample consisted of cultured CD4+ T cells from blood. Receptors were obtained from a human donor with COVID-19.

This clonotype has more than one count but fewer than ten. This chain uses TRBV20-1 with TRBJ1-1, with TRBD1 as a possible D gene (5 bases). Trimming took 6 bases from V and 6 from J, leaving 23 bases between them. The CDR3 totals 15 residues. Germline V gives CDR1 DFQATT, CDR2 SNEGSKA (reference sequence). The CDR3 coding sequence is TGCAGTGCCACTCGTCCGGGACCACAGAGCGCTGAAGCTTTCTTT. Translation gives CSATRPGPQSAEAFF.

V is TRBV6-1 and J is TRBJ2-7; 8 positions match TRBD1. The CDR3 length is 15 residues. Trimming took 6 bases from V and 5 from J; bases not matched to a gene: 12. The germline CDR1 and CDR2 sequences are MNHNS and SASEGT. The CDR3 nucleotides are TGTGCCAGCAGCAAACTTTTGGACAGGGATCACGAGCAGTACTTC. Its translation is CASSKLLDRDHEQYF.

The sample holds a few counts of this clonotype. This sequence joins TRBV19 and TRBJ1-3, with D maybe TRBD1 (6 bases). The CDR3 has 16 residues. V shed 4 bases and J shed 0 bases, with 13 bases lying between them. Germline CDR1 reads LNHDA; CDR2 reads SQIVND (reference sequence). In DNA form, the CDR3 reads TGTGCCAGTAGTACATACCGGGACACCTCTGGAAACACCATATATTTT. Residues: CASSTYRDTSGNTIYF.

The rearrangement links TRBV6-5 to TRBJ2-2; D gene uncertain. The V end was cut by 3 bases, the J end by 3 bases, with 5 bases between. The CDR3 length is 13 residues. Germline CDR1 MNHEY, CDR2 SVGAGI. CDR3 nucleotide sequence: TGTGCCAGCAGTTATCAGGACACCGGGGAGCTGTTTTTT. As protein: CASSYQDTGELFF.

The gene calls are TRBV28 and TRBJ1-5; no firm D call. V lost 6 bases and J 7 bases, leaving 7 bases between the germline ends. The germline V gene encodes CDR1 MDHEN and CDR2 SYDVKM. The CDR3 is made up of 11 amino acids. The CDR3 DNA is TGTGCCAGCAGGGGAGGGCAGCCCCAGCATTTT. Translated, it gives CASRGGQPQHF.

As to this clonotype: This is likely a read error, given that the CDR3 carries no conserved phenylalanine or tryptophan at its end. In DNA, the CDR3 is TGTGCCGGCCGCCCGGACAACCAAGAGACCCAGTACTCC. Encoded protein: CAGRPDNQETQYS. V gene TRBV2 combines with J gene TRBJ2-5, with D perhaps TRBD1 (5 bases). This CDR3 contains 13 residues. Germline assignment: CDR1 SNHLY and CDR2 FYNNEI. The ends were cut back, 11 bases at V and 0 bases at J, with 13 bases in the middle.

The chain couples TRBV5-4 to TRBJ2-2; 9 bases agree with TRBD1. The V gene end was trimmed by 4 bases and the J gene end by 6 bases; junction bases not matched to a gene: 10. Germline-derived CDR1 and CDR2 are SGHNT and YYREEE (reference sequence). The CDR3 spans 16 residues. The DNA of the CDR3 is TGTGCCAGCAGCCCTAGGACAGGGGCGACCCCCGGGGAGCTGTTTTTT. Its translation: CASSPRTGATPGELFF. The variable domain in full, completed from reference TRBV5-4 and TRBJ2-2, reads ETGVTQSPTHLIKTRGQQVTLRCSSQSGHNTVSWYQQALGQGPQFIFQYYREEENGRGNFPPRFSGLQFPNYSSELNVNALELDDSALYLCASSPRTGATPGELFFGEGSRLTVL.

This sequence joins TRBV7-8 and TRBJ2-1, with D possibly TRBD1 on 5 matching bases. The germline CDR1 and CDR2 sequences are SGHVS and FQNEAQ. V lost 5 bases to trimming and J lost 6 bases, with 20 bases between them. CDR3 length: 16 amino acids. The CDR3 loop is CASSREGPGRGNEQFF. In DNA form, the CDR3 reads TGTGCCAGCAGCCGCGAAGGACCCGGAAGGGGCAATGAGCAGTTCTTC.

This rearrangement joins TRBV5-1 to TRBJ2-5, with TRBD1 matching over 10 bases. From germline, CDR1 is SGHRS and CDR2 YFSETQ. CDR3 length: 14 residues. The V gene end was trimmed by 4 bases and the J gene end by 5 bases; junction bases not matched to a gene: 5. CDR3: CASSGTGAGETQYF. The DNA of the CDR3 is TGCGCCAGCAGCGGGACAGGGGCGGGGGAGACCCAGTACTTC.

This clonotype is medium-sized. This chain joins TRBV11-2 and TRBJ1-5, with 11 nucleotides matching TRBD1. The CDR3 contains 16 residues. CDR1 and CDR2 (germline): SGHAT, FQNNGV. Trimming at V came to 5 bases and at J to 5 bases, leaving 8 bases not matched to a gene. The CDR3 nucleotides read TGTGCCAGCAGCCCGGGGACAGGGGGATCACATCAGCCCCAGCATTTT. Its protein is CASSPGTGGSHQPQHF. Filled out from reference TRBV11-2 and TRBJ1-5, the complete variable domain reads EAGVAQSPRYKIIEKRQSVAFWCNPISGHATLYWYQQILGQGPKLLIQFQNNGVVDDSQLPKDRFSAERLKGVDSTLKIQPAKLEDSAVYLCASSPGTGGSHQPQHFGDGTRLSIL.

The table lists this clonotype with a few counts. The chain has TRBV6-2 or TRBV6-3 and TRBJ1-5; D possibly corresponds to TRBD1 (6 bases). V lost 10 bases and J lost 3, with 13 bases in between. The CDR3 totals 13 residues. Germline V lookup: CDR1 MNHEY, CDR2 SVGEGT. The CDR3 DNA reads as TGTGCCACGAGAGACAGGCTCAATCAGCCCCAGCATTTT. Its translation: CATRDRLNQPQHF.

This clonotype has more than one count but fewer than ten. This chain links TRBV23-1 with TRBJ2-2; D gene uncertain. TRBV23-1 is placed among ORFs of uncertain function. The CDR3 consists of 11 residues. Trimming pared 6 bases from V and 6 bases from J, leaving 5 bases between. The CDR3 loop is CASRNAGELFF. In DNA form, the CDR3 reads TGCGCCAGCAGAAATGCCGGGGAGCTGTTTTTT.

The rearrangement uses TRBV18 and TRBJ1-2; the match to TRBD1 covers 7 bases. Losses at the gene ends were 6 bases for V and 2 bases for J; bases not matched to a gene: 6. Germline CDR1 and CDR2: KGHSH and LQKENI. The CDR3 is 14 residues long. In DNA form, the CDR3 reads TGTGCCAGCTCTCCTAAGGACAGGAACTATGGCTACACCTTC. Amino acids: CASSPKDRNYGYTF.

This clonotype was detected a few times. The V call is TRBV19, the J call TRBJ1-5; 8 bases map to TRBD1. V gave up 5 bases and J gave up 7 bases; unmatched junction bases: 10. This CDR3 is built from 15 residues. Germline assignment: CDR1 LNHDA and CDR2 SQIVND (reference sequence). The CDR3 here is CASSPRAGGRQPQHF. The CDR3 DNA reads TGTGCCAGTAGTCCCAGGGCAGGGGGCAGGCAGCCCCAGCATTTT.

The chain is built from TRBV28 and TRBJ2-3; 10 nucleotides align to TRBD2. CDR3 length: 15 amino acids. Germline V CDR1 and CDR2: MDHEN, SYDVKM. V lost 11 bases, J lost 5 bases, and 13 bases stayed unmatched. The CDR3 nucleotides read TGTGCCGGCTCCGGGACTAGCGCGTTCGAAGATACGCAGTATTTT. It yields the protein CAGSGTSAFEDTQYF.

This clonotype was seen more than once but under ten times. This chain connects TRBV27 to TRBJ1-1; D not resolved. Germline loops: CDR1 MNHEY, CDR2 SMNVEV (reference sequence). V shed 8 bases and J shed 4 bases, with 20 bases lying between them. This CDR3 has 15 amino acids. The CDR3 region is CASSSGSKGPTEAFF. CDR3 DNA: TGTGCCAGCTCCTCAGGCTCGAAAGGTCCCACTGAAGCTTTCTTT.

A few counts support this clonotype. The chain employs TRBV6-1 and TRBJ1-2; 9 positions agree with TRBD1. V dropped 4 bases and J dropped 2; count of bases not matched to a gene: 5. The germline gives CDR1 MNHNS, CDR2 SASEGT. The CDR3 loop spans 15 amino acids. The CDR3 nucleotides are TGTGCCAGCAGTGCCCAACAGGGGGCAAACTATGGCTACACCTTC. It encodes CASSAQQGANYGYTF.

About this clonotype itself: At one boundary the junction diverges from the germline segment, which might be a read error. The chain couples TRBV5-3 to TRBJ2-3; 8 bases fit TRBD1. TRBV5-3 is flagged as an ORF with uncertain function. The CDR3 runs 17 residues. For the CDR3, the DNA is TGTGCCAGCAGCTCATACCCGGGACAGGTACCCACAGATACGCAGTATTTT. It translates to CASSSYPGQVPTDTQYF.

V is TRBV6-1 and J is TRBJ2-1; TRBD2 aligns across 9 bases. V lost 5 bases and J lost 7; bases outside the gene matches: 15. CDR1 is MNHNS, CDR2 SASEGT, per germline. The CDR3 extends over 17 amino acids. The CDR3 sequence is CASSPLRLGTSPNEQFF. CDR3 sequence (DNA): TGTGCCAGCAGTCCACTCAGGTTAGGGACTAGCCCTAATGAGCAGTTCTTC.

V is TRBV7-9 and J is TRBJ2-5, with 9 positions matching TRBD1. The CDR3 runs to 16 residues. The V gene end was trimmed by 5 bases and the J gene end by 3 bases; junction bases not matched to a gene: 10. Looked up from germline, CDR1 is SEHNR and CDR2 is FQNEAQ (reference sequence). CDR3 residues: CASSPWTGDLKETQYF. The CDR3 nucleotides read TGTGCCAGCAGCCCGTGGACAGGGGATTTGAAAGAGACCCAGTACTTC.

This clonotype was picked up a small number of times. The chain recombines TRBV6-1 with TRBJ2-3; D is unresolved. The CDR3 has 13 amino acids. Germline V gene lookup returns CDR1 MNHNS and CDR2 SASEGT. V lost 10 bases, J lost 6 bases, and 17 bases lay in between. The CDR3 DNA follows: TGTGCCAAATTGGGCCTGGGTCTGGATACGCAGTATTTT. This gives the protein CAKLGLGLDTQYF.

The chain has TRBV9 and TRBJ2-3; D call uncertain. The CDR3 consists of 12 residues. Germline CDR1 SGDLS, CDR2 YYNGEE. V was shortened by 0 bases and J by 7 bases, with 6 bases between the two germline ends. The CDR3 coding sequence is TGTGCCAGCAGCGTAGACGGATATACGCAGTATTTT. The encoded protein is CASSVDGYTQYF.

This clonotype was seen more than once but under ten times. This chain uses TRBV18 with TRBJ1-5; D is possibly TRBD1 (5 bases). With 3 bases removed from V and 7 bases from J, the gap between germline ends came to 13 bases. CDR1 and CDR2 from the germline V gene are KGHSH and LQKENI. This CDR3 contains 14 residues. The CDR3 nucleotides are TGTGCCAGCTCACCGGGGGTCTCCGGCCAGCCCCAGCATTTT. Its translation: CASSPGVSGQPQHF.

This clonotype was seen a single time. The V call is TRBV4-3, the J call TRBJ1-1; D uncertain. The length of the CDR3 is 15 residues. V was cut by 1 base and J by 4 bases, with 13 bases left in between. Germline CDR1 reads LGHNA; CDR2 reads YSLEER. CDR3 region: CASSQGGGIFTEAFF. CDR3 nucleotide sequence: TGCGCCAGCAGCCAAGGAGGCGGAATATTCACTGAAGCTTTCTTT.

The chain links TRBV28 to TRBJ1-1, with 8 bases lining up with TRBD1. The CDR3 runs 16 residues. Germline values: CDR1 MDHEN, CDR2 SYDVKM. After removal of 4 bases from V and 6 bases from J, the junction contained 13 bases not matched to a gene. The CDR3 loop is CASSSGGAGSSSEAFF. DNA of the CDR3: TGTGCCAGCAGTTCAGGGGGCGCGGGCTCTTCCTCTGAAGCTTTCTTT.

The chain carries TRBV10-3 and TRBJ2-5; 7 bases agree with TRBD2. Trimming removed 8 bases from V and 1 base from J; junction bases left unmatched: 7. Germline CDR1 reads ENHRY; CDR2 reads SYGVKD. The length of the CDR3 is 14 residues. CDR3 sequence: CAIAQGGGQETQYF. The CDR3 DNA reads TGTGCCATCGCCCAAGGCGGGGGCCAAGAGACCCAGTACTTC.

The chain uses TRBV5-1 and TRBJ2-7; 10 nucleotides line up with TRBD2. CDR3 size: 15 residues. Losses at the gene ends were 2 bases for V and 2 bases for J; bases not matched to a gene: 4. CDR1 is SGHRS, CDR2 YFSETQ, per germline. The CDR3 DNA follows: TGCGCCAGCAGCTTCCTTAGCGGGGGGACCTACGAGCAGTACTTC. Its translation: CASSFLSGGTYEQYF. Based on the CDR3 plus reference TRBV5-1 and TRBJ2-7, the full variable domain is KAGVTQTPRYLIKTRGQQVTLSCSPISGHRSVSWYQQTPGQGLQFLFEYFSETQRNKGNFPGRFSGRQFSNSRSEMNVSTLELGDSALYLCASSFLSGGTYEQYFGPGTRLTVT.

This clonotype was detected a few times. The chain recombines TRBV4-2 with TRBJ1-2; D is ambiguous. This CDR3 is 13 amino acids long. The germline V gene encodes CDR1 LGHNA and CDR2 YNFKEQ. The ends were cut back, 4 bases at V and 5 bases at J, with 11 bases in the middle. The CDR3 here is CASSPSSAYGYTF. DNA for the CDR3: TGTGCCAGCAGCCCTAGCTCGGCGTATGGCTACACCTTC.

The chain has TRBV7-3 and TRBJ2-2; D perhaps matches TRBD1 (6 bases). The germline V and J ends were trimmed by 5 bases and 1 base, with 11 bases remaining between them. The germline V gene encodes CDR1 SGHTA and CDR2 FQGTGA. The CDR3 is 15 residues long. The CDR3 sequence is CASSRVGGNTGELFF. In DNA form, the CDR3 reads TGTGCCAGCAGCCGCGTAGGGGGGAACACCGGGGAGCTGTTTTTT.